The 7 T cell receptor beta chains below all came from one sample that was sequenced in a study of shared clonotypes between healthy human individuals. Naive CD8 populations comprised CD45RO-negative cells positively selected for CCR7, excluding terminally differentiated effector memory CD45RA+ cells. The assay was immunoSEQ multiplex PCR, and TCRdb's table has in-frame clones only and misses some. The sample contains millions of clones, 85% to 95% of which appear only once. The sample consisted of naive CD8+ T cells from PBMCs. The receptors derive from a man between 18 and 29 years old in good health. Some clones in this sample may be carry-over from other donors' samples.

The chain uses TRBV28 and TRBJ1-5; D is uncertain. Germline loops: CDR1 MDHEN, CDR2 SYDVKM. Trimming pared 6 bases from V and 2 bases from J, leaving 11 bases between. This CDR3 has 14 amino acids. CDR3 in amino acids: CASSPTSGNQPQHF. The CDR3 coding sequence is TGTGCCAGCAGCCCTACATCAGGCAATCAGCCCCAGCATTTT. Together with reference TRBV28 and TRBJ1-5, the CDR3 gives the full variable domain: DVKVTQSSRYLVKRTGEKVFLECVQDMDHENMFWYRQDPGLGLRLIYFSYDVKMKEKGDIPEGYSVSREKKERFSLILESASTNQTSMYLCASSPTSGNQPQHFGDGTRLSIL.

The chain carries TRBV6-5 and TRBJ2-3, with D possibly being TRBD1 (6 bases). V lost 9 bases and J lost 2, with 15 bases in between. CDR1 is MNHEY, CDR2 SVGAGI, per germline. The CDR3 runs 14 residues. The CDR3 nucleotides are TGTGCCAGTAGGGCTACAGGGTACACAGATACGCAGTATTTT. The encoded protein is CASRATGYTDTQYF.

The chain has TRBV5-1 and TRBJ2-1, with TRBD2 matching 10 bases. V shed 5 bases and J 5 bases; nucleotides not matched to a gene: 13. CDR3 size: 17 residues. Per germline, CDR1 SGHRS and CDR2 YFSETQ. The CDR3 coding sequence is TGCGCCAGCAGGAGGGGTTTCATAGCGGGAGGTCACAATGAGCAGTTCTTC. This translates into CASRRGFIAGGHNEQFF. Full variable domain (missing parts from reference TRBV5-1 and TRBJ2-1): KAGVTQTPRYLIKTRGQQVTLSCSPISGHRSVSWYQQTPGQGLQFLFEYFSETQRNKGNFPGRFSGRQFSNSRSEMNVSTLELGDSALYLCASRRGFIAGGHNEQFFGPGTRLTVL.

In the case of this clone: The sample carries other DNA sequences with the same CDR3. This sequence joins TRBV9 and TRBJ2-1, with 9 bases that match TRBD1. The CDR3 totals 15 residues. Germline values: CDR1 SGDLS, CDR2 YYNGEE. V lost 2 bases, J lost 2 bases, and 2 bases stayed unmatched. Written as DNA, the CDR3 is TGTGCCAGCAGCGTCGGGACAGGGCCCTACAATGAGCAGTTCTTC. This translates into CASSVGTGPYNEQFF.

The chain carries TRBV7-8 and TRBJ1-5; possibly TRBD1 for D (5 bases). Germline CDR1 reads SGHVS; CDR2 reads FQNEAQ. Trimming left V 5 bases short and J 0 bases short, with 17 bases between. CDR3 length: 17 amino acids. The CDR3 sequence is CASSDLYGDYSNQPQHF. The CDR3, as DNA: TGTGCCAGCAGCGACCTGTACGGGGACTATAGCAATCAGCCCCAGCATTTT.

CDR3 protein: CASSLRQGRGGYTF. CDR3 coding DNA: TGTGCCAGCAGCTTGAGGCAGGGGCGAGGTGGCTACACCTTC. The chain links TRBV5-6 to TRBJ1-2; D possibly corresponds to TRBD1 (6 bases). Germline V gene data show CDR1 as SGHDT and CDR2 as YYEEEE. The germline V and J ends were trimmed by 1 base and 7 bases, with 14 bases remaining between them. The CDR3 contains 14 residues.

The genes are TRBV4-1 and TRBJ1-6; TRBD1 agrees at 7 bases. The CDR3 runs to 15 residues. Trimming cost V 1 base and J 7 bases; bases outside gene matches: 4. CDR1 is MGHRA, CDR2 YSYEKL, per germline. The CDR3 sequence: CASSQGNRGNSPLHF. CDR3 DNA sequence: TGCGCCAGCAGCCAAGGGAACAGGGGAAATTCACCCCTCCACTTT.